The 13 T cell receptor beta chains below come from one sample, sequenced in a study of blood T cell repertoires in COVID-19. Profiled with immunoSEQ multiplex PCR; TCRdb holds only in-frame clones, not every one. The table records 410,000 or so clones, 75% to 90% of them present only once. Sample: peripheral blood. The receptors originated from a woman aged 40-49 years with COVID-19, enrolled during active disease.

V and J are TRBV7-2 and TRBJ2-7; maybe TRBD2 (5 bases). V shed 1 base and J shed 1 base, with 5 bases lying between them. Per the germline V gene, CDR1 is SGHTA and CDR2 is FQGNSA. This CDR3 comprises 13 residues. CDR3 nucleotides: TGTGCCAGCAGCTTAGGGAGGTCCTACGAGCAGTACTTC. Translating gives CASSLGRSYEQYF.

J is TRBJ1-2 and V is TRBV11-2, with a weak D call TRBD1 (5 bases). The CDR3 is 14 residues long. V was cut by 5 bases and J by 4 bases, with 14 bases left in between. Germline loops: CDR1 SGHAT, CDR2 FQNNGV. Here the CDR3 DNA reads TGTGCCAGCAGCCCCCAGGGCGGATTCTATGGCTACACCTTC. Its protein product is CASSPQGGFYGYTF.

The rearrangement joins TRBV3-1 (or the pseudogene TRBV3-2) to TRBJ1-5, with 8 positions matching TRBD1. Trimming cost V 4 bases and J 2 bases; bases outside gene matches: 1. CDR3 length: 14 residues. Germline values: CDR1 LGHDT, CDR2 YNNKEL (reference sequence). The CDR3, as DNA: TGTGCCAGCAGCCGGGGACAGGGCAATCAGCCCCAGCATTTT. This translates into CASSRGQGNQPQHF.

The gene calls are TRBV27 and TRBJ2-1; a possible D gene is TRBD2 (5 bases). This CDR3 is built from 16 residues. CDR1 is MNHEY, CDR2 SMNVEV, per germline (reference sequence). V was clipped by 5 bases and J by 0 bases, with 14 bases between them. CDR3 DNA sequence: TGTGCCAGCAGTGGTCGGGGAACCTACTCCTACAATGAGCAGTTCTTC. Translating it yields CASSGRGTYSYNEQFF.

The chain joins TRBV6-5 to TRBJ2-4; TRBD2 is a possible D gene (5 bases). V gave up 9 bases and J gave up 0 bases, with 12 bases separating them. The germline gives CDR1 MNHEY, CDR2 SVGAGI. The CDR3 sequence is 14 residues long. The CDR3 here is CASTSLVAKNIQYF. CDR3 coding DNA: TGTGCCAGTACCTCACTAGTAGCCAAAAACATTCAGTACTTC.

The V and J genes are TRBV9 and TRBJ1-1; D not certain. Trimming pared 0 bases from V and 8 bases from J, leaving 14 bases between. The germline V gene encodes CDR1 SGDLS and CDR2 YYNGEE. This CDR3 has 14 residues. The CDR3: CASSVAPHEAEAFF. The CDR3 nucleotides are TGTGCCAGCAGCGTAGCCCCACACGAGGCGGAAGCTTTCTTT.

The sample holds one count of this clone. The J gene is TRBJ1-1, the V gene TRBV6-4, with a weak D call TRBD1 (5 bases). The V gene's germline CDR1 is MRHNA and CDR2 SNTAGT. V shed 5 bases and J shed 3 bases, with 10 bases lying between them. This CDR3 has 13 residues. This CDR3 reads CASSTDRDTEAFF. As DNA, the CDR3 is TGTGCCAGCAGTACTGACAGAGACACTGAAGCTTTCTTT.

A single count supports this clone. The rearrangement uses TRBV7-2 and TRBJ1-6, with D unclear. CDR1 and CDR2 from the germline V gene are SGHTA and FQGNSA. Between the trimmed V and J ends, which lost 3 bases and 7 bases, there was a span of 13 bases. The CDR3 totals 15 residues. DNA of the CDR3: TGTGCCAGCAGCTTCATGGGAGGGTACAATTCACCCCTCCACTTT. Protein sequence: CASSFMGGYNSPLHF.

The chain combines TRBV18 with TRBJ1-5; TRBD1 matches 10 bases. Germline values: CDR1 KGHSH, CDR2 LQKENI. The CDR3 covers 15 residues. Losses at the gene ends were 3 bases for V and 7 bases for J; bases not matched to a gene: 6. The CDR3 sequence: CASSPPGQGEQPQHF. CDR3 nucleotide sequence: TGTGCCAGCTCACCCCCAGGACAGGGGGAACAGCCCCAGCATTTT.

V and J are TRBV11-3 and TRBJ2-3; TRBD1 might be the D (6 bases). CDR1 and CDR2 from the germline V gene are SGHNT and YENEEA. The CDR3 is 14 residues long. Trimming removed 4 bases from V and 3 bases from J, with 11 bases in between. CDR3 nucleotides: TGTGCCAGCAGCTCGGAAGGGACAACAGATACGCAGTATTTT. Translation gives CASSSEGTTDTQYF.

The J gene is TRBJ2-5, the V gene TRBV3-1 (or the pseudogene TRBV3-2); TRBD2 matches at 11 bases. The CDR3 is made up of 15 amino acids. The V segment lost 1 base and the J segment 4 bases; nucleotides outside the gene matches: 2. Germline V CDR1 and CDR2: LGHDT, YNNKEL (reference sequence). This CDR3 reads CASSQALAGGETQYF. The CDR3 DNA follows: TGTGCCAGCAGCCAAGCCCTAGCGGGGGGAGAGACCCAGTACTTC.

The chain couples TRBV11-2 to TRBJ1-3; a weak D match, TRBD1 (6 bases). CDR3 size: 20 residues. V was trimmed by 0 bases and J by 7 bases, leaving 28 bases between them. Germline CDR1 and CDR2: SGHAT and FQNNGV. CDR3 in DNA: TGTGCCAGCAGCTTAGAAGGCCCGGGGTTCAGGGGCCTCTCGGAGAACACCATATATTTT. It codes for CASSLEGPGFRGLSENTIYF. Filled out from reference TRBV11-2 and TRBJ1-3, the complete variable domain reads EAGVAQSPRYKIIEKRQSVAFWCNPISGHATLYWYQQILGQGPKLLIQFQNNGVVDDSQLPKDRFSAERLKGVDSTLKIQPAKLEDSAVYLCASSLEGPGFRGLSENTIYFGEGSWLTVV.

The chain combines TRBV5-1 with TRBJ2-1, with D unclear. The CDR3 length is 14 residues. The V end was cut by 3 bases, the J end by 4 bases, with 11 bases between. CDR1 and CDR2 from the germline V gene are SGHRS and YFSETQ. The CDR3 is CASSSGLIYNEQFF. CDR3 nucleotide sequence: TGCGCCAGCAGCTCGGGTCTCATATACAATGAGCAGTTCTTC.